This entry concerns a single T cell receptor (beta chain). Its target is unknown. 60 Vbeta and 13 Jbeta primers were used in PCR. Only in-frame clones appear in the TCRdb table, and some are missing; sequencing was by immunoSEQ multiplex PCR. Of 150,000 to 200,000 clones in the sample, 85% are singletons; the top ten hold around 2.1%. This sample is part of a study of cytomegalovirus exposure and HLA in healthy donors. Findings and caveats of the study: Investigators reported under 200 TCR beta chains as tied to cytomegalovirus.

The germline gives CDR1 MRHNA, CDR2 SNTAGT. The CDR3 spans 15 residues. Trimming at V came to 2 bases and at J to 5 bases, leaving 7 bases not matched to a gene. Sequenced input: PBMCs. The chain links TRBV6-4 to TRBJ2-3, with 7 positions matching TRBD1. This sequence originates from a man aged 18 to 29 in good health and CMV-seropositive. The chain's CDR3 is CASSDPIYRGDTQYF. DNA of the CDR3: TGTGCCAGCAGTGACCCAATATACAGGGGAGATACGCAGTATTTT.